Presented here are 3 T cell receptor beta chains from one specimen sequenced in a study of blood T cell repertoires in COVID-19. Repertoires were generated with immunoSEQ multiplex PCR, while TCRdb's copy carries only in-frame clones and drops some. The sample lists a few hundred thousand clones, approximately 86% occurring once. Sequencing was carried out using peripheral blood. The receptor source for this set is a man under 40 with active or convalescent COVID-19.

This chain's CDR3 is CASSPVTLGDILGSGANVLTF. CDR3 coding DNA: TGTGCCAGCTCACCCGTAACGTTGGGAGATATACTTGGCTCTGGGGCCAACGTCCTGACTTTC. The chain carries TRBV18 and TRBJ2-6; D may be TRBD2 (5 bases). The germline gives CDR1 KGHSH, CDR2 LQKENI. The CDR3 consists of 21 residues. V was shortened by 3 bases and J by 0 bases, with 24 bases between the two germline ends.

This chain uses TRBV9 with TRBJ2-3; 8 bases map to TRBD2. The CDR3 has 15 amino acids. Germline V gene sequence: CDR1 SGDLS, CDR2 YYNGEE. The V gene end was trimmed by 2 bases and the J gene end by 9 bases; junction bases not matched to a gene: 11. CDR3 nucleotide sequence: TGTGCCAGCAGCGTTGATCGGGGGGGCCTTCGGACGCAGTATTTT. This gives the protein CASSVDRGGLRTQYF.

Note on this clone: The sample contains more than one DNA sequence encoding this CDR3. The V call is TRBV18, the J call TRBJ2-7; 11 bases fit TRBD1. V trimming: 2 bases; J trimming: 7 bases; junction bases outside the gene matches: 4. The V gene's germline CDR1 is KGHSH and CDR2 LQKENI. CDR3 length equals 14 residues. The CDR3: CASSPGQGAREQYF. CDR3 sequence (DNA): TGTGCCAGCTCACCAGGACAGGGGGCTCGGGAGCAGTACTTC.